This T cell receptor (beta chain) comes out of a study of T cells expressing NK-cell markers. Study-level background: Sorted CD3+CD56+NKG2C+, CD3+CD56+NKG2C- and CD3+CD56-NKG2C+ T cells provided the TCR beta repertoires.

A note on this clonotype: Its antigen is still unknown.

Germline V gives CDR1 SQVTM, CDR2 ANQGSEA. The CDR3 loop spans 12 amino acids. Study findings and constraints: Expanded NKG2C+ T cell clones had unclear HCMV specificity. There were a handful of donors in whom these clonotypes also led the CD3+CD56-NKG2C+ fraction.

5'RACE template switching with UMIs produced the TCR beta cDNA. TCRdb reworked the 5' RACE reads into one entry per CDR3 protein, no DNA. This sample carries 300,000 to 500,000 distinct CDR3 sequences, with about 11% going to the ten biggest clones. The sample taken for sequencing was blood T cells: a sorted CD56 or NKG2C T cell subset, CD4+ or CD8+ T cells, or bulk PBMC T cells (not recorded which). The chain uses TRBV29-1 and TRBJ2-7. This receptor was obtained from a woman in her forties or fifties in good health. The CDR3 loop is CSVVVVGSEQYF.